The sequence of this T cell receptor (beta chain) was determined in a study of T cells in Graves' hyperthyroidism and ophthalmopathy. Trimming stripped 6 bases from V and 3 bases from J, with 11 bases between. Germline lookup yields CDR1 MNHEY and CDR2 SMNVEV (reference sequence). The CDR3 covers 13 residues. Hyperthyroidism was newly diagnosed in patients aged 18 to 65 (duration under 2 months). General study points: A 13 V-J signature model discriminated ophthalmopathy versus stable hyperthyroidism.

Worth noting for this clonotype: Its antigen is not identified.

Amplification targeted TCR beta CDR3 regions from RNA transcripts. The HTBI primer set was used in a first-round RT-PCR of the TCR CDR3. TCRdb processed the multiplex PCR reads anew with MiXCR; each CDR3 protein has one entry. The repertoire consists of approximately 710,000 distinct CDR3 sequences, with approximately 15% occurring once and the leading ten covering roughly a sixth. The receptor comes from a man aged 50-60 years with Graves' hyperthyroidism. This chain links TRBV27 with TRBJ1-2; weak D call: TRBD1 (6 bases). The sequenced sample was blood. The CDR3 here is CASSYREYYGYTF. CDR3 DNA: TGTGCCAGCAGCTACAGGGAATACTATGGCTACACCTTC.